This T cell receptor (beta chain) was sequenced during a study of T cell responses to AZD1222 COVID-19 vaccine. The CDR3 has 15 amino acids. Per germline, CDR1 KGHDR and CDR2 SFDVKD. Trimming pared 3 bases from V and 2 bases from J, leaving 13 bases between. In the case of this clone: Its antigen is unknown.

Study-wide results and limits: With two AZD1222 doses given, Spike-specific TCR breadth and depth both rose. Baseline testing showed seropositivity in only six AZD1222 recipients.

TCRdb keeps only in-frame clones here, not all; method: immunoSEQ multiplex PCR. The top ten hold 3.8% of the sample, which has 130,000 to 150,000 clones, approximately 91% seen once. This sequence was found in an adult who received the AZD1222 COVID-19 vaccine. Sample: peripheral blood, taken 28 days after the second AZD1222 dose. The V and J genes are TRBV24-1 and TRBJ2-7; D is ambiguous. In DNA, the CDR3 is TGTGCCACCAGTGATGCCTCGAGGTTCCCCTACGAGCAGTACTTC. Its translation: CATSDASRFPYEQYF.